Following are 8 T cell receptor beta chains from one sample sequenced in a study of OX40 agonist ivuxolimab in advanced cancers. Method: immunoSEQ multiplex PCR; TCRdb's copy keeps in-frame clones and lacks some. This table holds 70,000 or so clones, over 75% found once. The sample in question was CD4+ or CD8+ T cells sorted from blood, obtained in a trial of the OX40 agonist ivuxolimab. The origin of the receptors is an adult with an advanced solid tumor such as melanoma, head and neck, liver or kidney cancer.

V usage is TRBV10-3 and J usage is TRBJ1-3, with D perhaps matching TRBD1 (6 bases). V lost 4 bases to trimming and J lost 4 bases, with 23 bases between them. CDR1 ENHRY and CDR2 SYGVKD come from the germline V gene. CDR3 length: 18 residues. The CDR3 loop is CAISAVGATLGPGNTIYF. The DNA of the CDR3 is TGTGCCATCAGTGCCGTGGGGGCAACACTGGGGCCGGGAAACACCATATATTTT.

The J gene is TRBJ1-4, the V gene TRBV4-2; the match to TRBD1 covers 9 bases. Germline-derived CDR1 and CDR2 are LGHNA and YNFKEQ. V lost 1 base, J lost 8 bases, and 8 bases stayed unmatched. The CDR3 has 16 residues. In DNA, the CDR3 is TGTGCCAGCAGCCAAGGGACAGGGGAGTTAGGAGAAAAACTGTTTTTT. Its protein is CASSQGTGELGEKLFF.

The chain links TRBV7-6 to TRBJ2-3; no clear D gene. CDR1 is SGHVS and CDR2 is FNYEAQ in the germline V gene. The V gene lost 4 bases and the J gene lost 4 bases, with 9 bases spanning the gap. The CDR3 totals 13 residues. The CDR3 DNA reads TGTGCCAGCAGCTGGTCCCGGTCAGATACGCAGTATTTT. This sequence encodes CASSWSRSDTQYF.

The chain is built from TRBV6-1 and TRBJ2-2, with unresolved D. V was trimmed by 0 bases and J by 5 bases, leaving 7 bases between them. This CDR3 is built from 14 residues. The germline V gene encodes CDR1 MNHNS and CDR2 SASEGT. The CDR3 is CASSEAVRTGELFF. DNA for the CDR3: TGTGCCAGCAGTGAAGCGGTTAGGACCGGGGAGCTGTTTTTT.

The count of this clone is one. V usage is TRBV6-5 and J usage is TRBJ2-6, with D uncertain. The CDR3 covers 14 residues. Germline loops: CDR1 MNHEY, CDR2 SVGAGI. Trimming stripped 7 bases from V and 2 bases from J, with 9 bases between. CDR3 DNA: TGTGCCAGCAAACCGGGCGCTGGGGCCAACGTCCTGACTTTC. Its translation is CASKPGAGANVLTF.

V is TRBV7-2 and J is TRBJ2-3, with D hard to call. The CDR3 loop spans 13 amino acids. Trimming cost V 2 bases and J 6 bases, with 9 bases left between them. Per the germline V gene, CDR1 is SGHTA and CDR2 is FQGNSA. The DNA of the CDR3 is TGTGCCAGCAGCTTAAGGTCCGAGGATACGCAGTATTTT. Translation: CASSLRSEDTQYF. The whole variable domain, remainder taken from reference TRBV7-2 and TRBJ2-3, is GAGVSQSPSNKVTEKGKDVELRCDPISGHTALYWYRQSLGQGLEFLIYFQGNSAPDKSGLPSDRFSAERTGGSVSTLTIQRTQQEDSAVYLCASSLRSEDTQYFGPGTRLTVL.

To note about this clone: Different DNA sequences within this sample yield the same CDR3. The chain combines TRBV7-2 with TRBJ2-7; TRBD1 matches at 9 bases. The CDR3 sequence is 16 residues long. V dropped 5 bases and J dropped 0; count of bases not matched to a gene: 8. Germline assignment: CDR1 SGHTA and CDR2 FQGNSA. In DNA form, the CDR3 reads TGTGCCAGCAGCGCCCGGACAGGGGTAGGCTCCTACGAGCAGTACTTC. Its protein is CASSARTGVGSYEQYF.

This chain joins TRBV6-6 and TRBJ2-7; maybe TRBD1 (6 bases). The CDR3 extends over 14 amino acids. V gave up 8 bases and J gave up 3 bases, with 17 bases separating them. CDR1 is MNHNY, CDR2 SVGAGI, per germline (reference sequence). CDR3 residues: CASALGTTFYEQYF. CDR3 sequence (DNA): TGTGCCAGCGCTCTCGGGACAACTTTCTACGAGCAGTACTTC.